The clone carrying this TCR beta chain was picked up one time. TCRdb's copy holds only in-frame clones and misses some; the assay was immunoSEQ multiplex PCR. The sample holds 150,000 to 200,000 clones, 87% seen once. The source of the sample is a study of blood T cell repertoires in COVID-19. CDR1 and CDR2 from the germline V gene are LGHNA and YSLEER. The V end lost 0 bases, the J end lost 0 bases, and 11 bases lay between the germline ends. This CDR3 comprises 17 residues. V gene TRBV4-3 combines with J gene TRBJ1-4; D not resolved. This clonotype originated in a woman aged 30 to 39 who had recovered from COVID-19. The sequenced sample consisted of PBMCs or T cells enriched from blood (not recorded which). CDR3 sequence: CASSQDRAEATNEKLFF. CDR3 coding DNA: TGCGCCAGCAGCCAAGATAGAGCAGAGGCAACTAATGAAAAACTGTTTTTT.